These T cell receptor beta chains were read from a single sample in a study of radiotherapy plus CTLA-4 blockade in lung cancer. This table comes from immunoSEQ multiplex PCR, and its TCRdb copy is limited to in-frame clones, with some not included. This sample carries about 94,000 clones, 82% of them seen once, and the ten largest clones take more than 20%. Sample: peripheral blood, taken from a patient treated with radiotherapy plus ipilimumab. The receptors derive from a human donor with non-small cell lung cancer that progressed on radiotherapy plus ipilimumab. Each CDR3 is given with its conserved first and last residue. D genes are given only for firm matches. Only some rows state a clone size, as once, few, many or a class for expanded clones.

d_gene,j_gene,abundance,v_gene,CDR3aa,CDR3nt
.,TRBJ2-2,.,TRBV9,CASRRGGRGGGELFF,TGTGCCAGCAGAAGAGGAGGTAGGGGCGGCGGGGAGCTGTTTTTT
.,TRBJ2-7,.,TRBV18,CASSPSGSSYEQYF,TGTGCCAGCTCACCGTCGGGGAGCTCCTACGAGCAGTACTTC
TRBD1,TRBJ1-3,few,TRBV6-1,CASILGQGGNTIYF,TGTGCCAGCATCCTCGGACAGGGAGGAAACACCATATATTTT
.,TRBJ2-1,.,TRBV6-5,CASSYATTSNEQFF,TGTGCCAGCAGTTACGCAACTACTTCCAATGAGCAGTTCTTC
.,TRBJ1-1,.,TRBV2,CASGAINTEAFF,TGTGCCAGCGGGGCCATCAACACTGAAGCTTTCTTT
.,TRBJ2-5,.,TRBV19,CASRAIGREETQYF,TGTGCCAGTAGGGCCATCGGTAGAGAGGAGACCCAGTACTTC
TRBD1,TRBJ2-3,.,TRBV5-1,CASSQGQGSTDTQYF,TGCGCCAGCAGCCAAGGACAGGGTAGCACAGATACGCAGTATTTT
TRBD2,TRBJ2-2,.,TRBV5-1,CASSPPAGEFGELFF,TGCGCCAGCAGCCCACCCGCGGGAGAATTCGGGGAGCTGTTTTTT
.,TRBJ1-1,.,TRBV11-3,CASSYRYNTEAFF,TGTGCCAGCAGCTACCGTTACAACACTGAAGCTTTCTTT
.,TRBJ1-5,.,TRBV10-3,CATWDNNQPQHF,TGTGCCACATGGGACAACAATCAGCCCCAGCATTTT
.,TRBJ2-3,.,TRBV9,CASSPRLGSPDTQYF,TGTGCCAGCAGCCCGCGCCTAGGGAGTCCGGATACGCAGTATTTT
TRBD2,TRBJ2-1,.,TRBV9,CASSVGGGRAPVYNEQFF,TGTGCCAGCAGCGTAGGGGGCGGGAGGGCCCCCGTATACAATGAGCAGTTCTTC
TRBD1,TRBJ1-2,once,TRBV5-1,CASSPGQTYGYTF,TGCGCCAGCAGCCCGGGACAGACCTATGGCTACACCTTC
TRBD1,TRBJ1-1,.,TRBV14,CASVPGTGGSVWNTEAFF,TGTGCCAGCGTCCCCGGGACAGGGGGCTCGGTTTGGAACACTGAAGCTTTCTTT
TRBD2,TRBJ2-1,.,TRBV6-6,CASSPTAPGLANEQFF,TGTGCCAGCAGTCCCACCGCGCCCGGACTAGCCAATGAGCAGTTCTTC
TRBD1,TRBJ1-2,.,TRBV28,CASSLSIGGNYGYTF,TGTGCCAGCAGTTTAAGTATAGGGGGCAACTATGGCTACACCTTC
TRBD2,TRBJ2-2,once,TRBV10-1,CASSSSGRTGTGELFF,TGCGCCAGCAGTTCCAGCGGGAGGACTGGGACCGGGGAGCTGTTTTTT
TRBD1,TRBJ2-1,.,TRBV4-1,CASSRLRRDRVFIEQFF,TGCGCCAGCAGCCGACTGCGCCGGGACAGGGTGTTCATTGAGCAGTTCTTC
TRBD1,TRBJ1-1,.,TRBV6-1,CASSDRGRTEAFF,TGTGCCAGCAGTGACAGGGGGCGCACTGAAGCTTTCTTT
.,TRBJ1-1,.,TRBV5-8,CASSFRRAANTEAFF,TGTGCCAGCAGCTTCCGGCGGGCTGCAAACACTGAAGCTTTCTTT
.,TRBJ1-4,.,TRBV5-8,CASSWNVEKLFF,TGTGCCAGCAGCTGGAATGTGGAAAAACTGTTTTTT
TRBD2,TRBJ2-3,.,TRBV30,CAWTTSGMGDTQYF,TGTGCCTGGACGACTAGCGGCATGGGAGATACGCAGTATTTT
TRBD2,TRBJ2-1,.,TRBV7-9,CASSGAGGSYNEQFF,TGTGCCAGCAGCGGGGCGGGAGGGTCCTACAATGAGCAGTTCTTC
.,TRBJ1-1,.,TRBV6-5,CASSYRGGGTEAFF,TGTGCCAGCAGTTATAGAGGGGGTGGCACTGAAGCTTTCTTT
.,TRBJ2-7,.,TRBV19,CASSSLDSVYEQYF,TGTGCCAGTAGTAGTCTGGACAGTGTCTACGAGCAGTACTTC
TRBD2,TRBJ2-1,.,TRBV2,CASSAASGRLDNEQFF,TGTGCCAGCAGTGCAGCTAGCGGGAGATTAGACAATGAGCAGTTCTTC
.,TRBJ1-2,.,TRBV7-6,CASSLDDSNYGYTF,TGTGCCAGCAGCTTAGACGACAGTAACTATGGCTACACCTTC
.,TRBJ2-1,.,TRBV15,CATSRDIGASLSYNEQFF,TGTGCCACCAGCAGGGATATCGGCGCTAGTCTTTCCTACAATGAGCAGTTCTTC
.,TRBJ1-4,.,TRBV4-1,CASSQGLGPNEKLFF,TGCGCCAGCAGCCAAGGGCTGGGGCCTAATGAAAAACTGTTTTTT
.,TRBJ1-4,.,TRBV5-1,CASSLGHVDGEKLFF,TGCGCCAGCAGCTTGGGGCACGTTGACGGGGAAAAACTGTTTTTT
TRBD1,TRBJ1-5,.,TRBV6-6,CASSKLPGQGYQPQHF,TGTGCCAGCAGTAAACTGCCGGGACAGGGTTATCAGCCCCAGCATTTT
.,TRBJ2-5,.,TRBV5-6,CASSLPGEETQYF,TGTGCCAGCAGCTTGCCGGGTGAAGAGACCCAGTACTTC
TRBD2,TRBJ2-2,.,TRBV5-4,CASSLGRADTGELFF,TGTGCCAGCAGCCTCGGGAGGGCCGACACCGGGGAGCTGTTTTTT
TRBD2,TRBJ2-1,few,TRBV27,CASTYASGGYNEQFF,TGTGCCAGCACCTACGCTAGCGGGGGGTACAATGAGCAGTTCTTC
.,TRBJ2-5,few,TRBV5-1,CASSLTSAAQETQYF,TGCGCCAGCAGCTTGACTTCGGCAGCACAAGAGACCCAGTACTTC
.,TRBJ2-1,.,TRBV30,CAWKEGGDREQFF,TGTGCCTGGAAGGAGGGTGGGGATCGTGAGCAGTTCTTC
TRBD1,TRBJ2-1,few,TRBV27,CASRDRVNEQFF,TGTGCCAGCAGAGACAGGGTGAATGAGCAGTTCTTC
.,TRBJ2-7,.,TRBV7-8,CASSLAWIGGRTNYEQYF,TGTGCCAGCAGCTTAGCGTGGATTGGAGGACGGACCAACTACGAGCAGTACTTC
TRBD1,TRBJ2-7,once,TRBV5-1,CASSLDGTGGYEQYF,TGCGCCAGCAGCCTGGACGGGACAGGGGGTTACGAGCAGTACTTC
TRBD2,TRBJ2-1,once,TRBV30,CACKAGATNEQFF,TGTGCCTGTAAAGCGGGAGCAACGAATGAGCAGTTCTTC
.,TRBJ1-1,.,TRBV30,CAWNRGMNTEAFF,TGTGCCTGGAACCGTGGGATGAACACTGAAGCTTTCTTT
.,TRBJ1-4,few,TRBV13,CASSLLGDLNEKLFF,TGTGCCAGCAGCTTATTGGGGGATCTTAATGAAAAACTGTTTTTT
TRBD2,TRBJ2-3,.,TRBV5-1,CASSRGLAGALGTDTQYF,TGCGCCAGCAGCAGGGGACTAGCGGGAGCCCTCGGCACAGATACGCAGTATTTT
.,TRBJ2-2,.,TRBV27,CATPPPGVPGELFF,TGTGCCACGCCCCCCCCGGGGGTTCCCGGGGAGCTGTTTTTT
.,TRBJ1-5,.,TRBV29-1,CSVEGEGGQPQHF,TGCAGCGTTGAGGGGGAGGGAGGTCAGCCCCAGCATTTT
.,TRBJ2-7,.,TRBV30,CAWSAGHIYEQYF,TGTGCCTGGAGCGCCGGGCATATCTACGAGCAGTACTTC
TRBD2,TRBJ2-2,.,TRBV27,CASSLSRHLTSEAGELFF,TGTGCCAGCAGTTTATCTCGGCATTTGACTAGCGAAGCCGGGGAGCTGTTTTTT
.,TRBJ2-3,.,TRBV19,CASSIMGEDTQYF,TGTGCCAGTAGTATCATGGGGGAGGATACGCAGTATTTT
.,TRBJ2-3,.,TRBV27,CASSPGGGSGADTQYF,TGTGCCAGCAGTCCCGGAGGTGGAAGCGGCGCAGATACGCAGTATTTT
.,TRBJ2-2,.,TRBV29-1,CSARLITGELFF,TGCAGCGCCAGACTCATCACCGGGGAGCTGTTTTTT
.,TRBJ1-2,.,TRBV4-1,CASSQDWGYGGHTF,TGCGCCAGCAGCCAAGATTGGGGGTATGGTGGCCACACCTTC
.,TRBJ2-1,.,TRBV30,CAWSFSGVDYNEQFF,TGTGCCTGGAGTTTTAGCGGAGTGGATTACAATGAGCAGTTCTTC
.,TRBJ2-7,.,TRBV30,CAWSAHTYEQYF,TGTGCCTGGAGTGCACATACCTACGAGCAGTACTTC
TRBD2,TRBJ2-3,.,TRBV9,CASSRGEAGADTQYF,TGTGCCAGCAGCAGAGGGGAGGCGGGAGCGGATACGCAGTATTTT
.,TRBJ1-1,.,TRBV7-3,CASSLSSGVGTEAFF,TGTGCCAGCAGCTTATCGTCAGGGGTGGGCACTGAAGCTTTCTTT
TRBD1,TRBJ2-1,.,TRBV23-1,CASSQSRAGTGRILTRYNEQFF,TGCGCCAGCAGTCAATCCCGCGCCGGGACAGGGCGGATACTCACCCGTTACAATGAGCAGTTCTTC
TRBD2,TRBJ2-3,.,TRBV29-1,CSVEDRAGVGTDTQYF,TGCAGCGTTGAAGATAGGGCGGGAGTCGGCACAGATACGCAGTATTTT
.,TRBJ1-1,.,TRBV18,CASSPSRPMNTEAFF,TGTGCCAGCTCACCCTCCAGGCCCATGAACACTGAAGCTTTCTTT
TRBD1,TRBJ1-1,.,TRBV5-4,CASSADRGHTEAFF,TGTGCCAGCAGCGCGGACAGGGGACACACTGAAGCCTTCTTT